The 27 T cell receptor beta chains below all came from one sample that was sequenced in a study of blood T cell repertoires in COVID-19. The repertoire was sequenced with immunoSEQ multiplex PCR; TCRdb's copy has only in-frame clones and lacks some. Of 110,000 or so clones in the sample, approximately 85% are singletons; the top ten hold approximately 2.5%. Specimen: peripheral blood. The receptors were gathered from a human donor in a cohort sampled during active COVID-19.

The chain combines TRBV27 with TRBJ2-5; the D is unclear. Germline loops: CDR1 MNHEY, CDR2 SMNVEV (reference sequence). This CDR3 contains 14 residues. Trimming took 5 bases from V and 0 from J, leaving 10 bases between them. This CDR3 reads CASSAFVDQETQYF. CDR3 in DNA: TGTGCCAGCAGTGCTTTCGTAGACCAAGAGACCCAGTACTTC.

V usage is TRBV7-2 and J usage is TRBJ1-5; D may be TRBD1 (5 bases). This CDR3 contains 13 residues. Germline V gene sequence: CDR1 SGHTA, CDR2 FQGNSA. Deletions cut 7 bases from V and 6 bases from J, with 13 bases between. The CDR3, as DNA: TGTGCCAGCACTTGGGAAAGGGGTCAGCCCCAGCATTTT. It is translated as CASTWERGQPQHF. The entire variable domain, with the rest obtained from reference TRBV7-2 and TRBJ1-5, is as follows: GAGVSQSPSNKVTEKGKDVELRCDPISGHTALYWYRQSLGQGLEFLIYFQGNSAPDKSGLPSDRFSAERTGGSVSTLTIQRTQQEDSAVYLCASTWERGQPQHFGDGTRLSIL.

The rearrangement joins TRBV4-1 to TRBJ2-1, with 9 bases aligning to TRBD2. CDR3 length: 15 amino acids. Germline lookup yields CDR1 MGHRA and CDR2 YSYEKL. With 1 base clipped from V and 8 bases from J, the junction kept 6 bases outside the gene matches. CDR3 amino acids: CASSQAGLAFDEQFF. The CDR3 DNA is TGCGCCAGCAGCCAAGCGGGACTAGCTTTCGATGAGCAGTTCTTC.

The chain recombines TRBV10-2 with TRBJ1-2, with D tentatively TRBD1 (5 bases). Germline V gene lookup returns CDR1 WSHSY and CDR2 SAAADI. Trimming took 4 bases from V and 0 from J, leaving 9 bases between them. The CDR3 is 14 amino acids. The CDR3 reads CASSGQGSNYGYTF. In DNA form, the CDR3 reads TGCGCCAGCAGTGGGCAGGGCTCTAACTATGGCTACACCTTC.

DNA of the CDR3: TGTGCCAGCAGCTCCGGGGGTAGCTCCTACAATGAGCAGTTCTTC. Its protein product is CASSSGGSSYNEQFF. This sequence joins TRBV11-1 and TRBJ2-1, with a tentative D call TRBD2 (6 bases). V lost 4 bases to trimming and J lost 0 bases, with 10 bases between them. This CDR3 comprises 15 residues. CDR1 is SGHAT, CDR2 FQDESV, per germline (reference sequence). The variable domain in full, with the rest retrieved from reference TRBV11-1 and TRBJ2-1, is EAEVAQSPRYKITEKSQAVAFWCDPISGHATLYWYRQILGQGPELLVQFQDESVVDDSQLPKDRFSAERLKGVDSTLKIQPAELGDSAMYLCASSSGGSSYNEQFFGPGTRLTVL.

This chain joins TRBV30 and TRBJ1-1; D not resolved. Looked up from germline, CDR1 is GTSNPN and CDR2 is SVGIG (reference sequence). V lost 2 bases, J lost 1 base, and 8 bases lay in between. This CDR3 spans 13 amino acids. The CDR3 region is CAWSLTPNTEAFF. DNA for the CDR3: TGTGCCTGGAGTTTGACACCGAACACTGAAGCTTTCTTT. The complete variable domain, with remaining parts taken from reference TRBV30 and TRBJ1-1, reads SQTIHQWPATLVQPVGSPLSLECTVEGTSNPNLYWYRQAAGRGLQLLFYSVGIGQISSEVPQNLSASRPQDRQFILSSKKLLLSDSGFYLCAWSLTPNTEAFFGQGTRLTVV.

The chain is built from TRBV20-1 and TRBJ2-7; D perhaps matches TRBD2 (6 bases). V lost 3 bases and J 12 bases, leaving 15 bases between the germline ends. Germline CDR1 and CDR2: DFQATT and SNEGSKA (reference sequence). The CDR3 loop spans 11 amino acids. CDR3 coding DNA: TGCAGTGCTAGGGACTACAGAAAGATGTACTTC. Translating gives CSARDYRKMYF.

In its sample, this clone was seen once. This rearrangement joins TRBV21-1 to TRBJ2-4; the table assigns TRBD2, which was not confirmed against the DNA. TRBV21-1 is a pseudogene locus. The CDR3 has 14 residues. CDR3 DNA sequence: TGTGCCAGCAGCAAAGGGCGGGGAAAAAACATTCAGTACTTC. Its protein is CASSKGRGKNIQYF.

This clone was seen a handful of times. The chain employs TRBV2 and TRBJ1-1, with D hard to call. The V end lost 6 bases, the J end lost 7 bases, and 9 bases lay between the germline ends. This CDR3 is 11 amino acids long. Germline CDR1 is SNHLY and CDR2 is FYNNEI. The CDR3 DNA reads as TGTGCCAGCAGAGCAAGAAATGAAGCTTTCTTT. It encodes CASRARNEAFF.

This clone has only one observation. V is TRBV6-5 and J is TRBJ1-2; a possible D gene is TRBD1 (5 bases). The germline gives CDR1 MNHEY, CDR2 SVGAGI. The CDR3 runs to 16 residues. V lost 2 bases and J 4 bases, leaving 17 bases between the germline ends. CDR3 in amino acids: CASSYASSQVGYGYTF. In nucleotides, the CDR3 is TGTGCCAGCAGTTACGCGTCCTCACAGGTTGGCTATGGCTACACCTTC.

This clone occurred once. This chain joins TRBV4-2 and TRBJ2-7; the match to TRBD2 covers 8 bases. Germline CDR1 and CDR2: LGHNA and YNFKEQ. CDR3 length equals 17 residues. Germline trimming cut 0 bases from V and 0 bases from J; bases unmatched to any gene: 7. The CDR3 sequence is CASSQDFSGTGSYEQYF. DNA for the CDR3: TGTGCCAGCAGCCAAGACTTTAGCGGGACCGGCTCCTACGAGCAGTACTTC.

This chain connects TRBV30 to TRBJ2-7, with D hard to call. The CDR3 has 14 amino acids. V was cut by 0 bases and J by 6 bases, with 15 bases left in between. From germline, CDR1 is GTSNPN and CDR2 SVGIG (reference sequence). CDR3 protein: CAWSVGQVFGEQYF. The CDR3 DNA sequence: TGTGCCTGGAGTGTGGGTCAGGTCTTTGGCGAGCAGTACTTC.

V gene TRBV19 combines with J gene TRBJ2-2, with TRBD1 identical over 7 bases. Germline assignment: CDR1 LNHDA and CDR2 SQIVND (reference sequence). The trim removed 4 bases at V and 2 bases at J, leaving 1 base unmatched. The CDR3 is made up of 14 amino acids. Here the CDR3 reads CASSRQGNTGELFF. CDR3 DNA sequence: TGTGCCAGTAGTAGACAGGGTAACACCGGGGAGCTGTTTTTT.

The genes are TRBV6-1 and TRBJ2-3; tentative D call: TRBD1 (6 bases). The V gene lost 0 bases and the J gene lost 4 bases, with 8 bases spanning the gap. Germline loops: CDR1 MNHNS, CDR2 SASEGT. The CDR3 runs 14 residues. The CDR3 is CASSEAGASDTQYF. The CDR3 DNA is TGTGCCAGCAGTGAAGCGGGGGCGTCAGATACGCAGTATTTT.

The chain couples TRBV7-9 to TRBJ2-5, with D tentatively TRBD1 (5 bases). Germline V gene lookup returns CDR1 SEHNR and CDR2 FQNEAQ (reference sequence). V gave up 3 bases and J gave up 2 bases, with 10 bases separating them. This CDR3 has 14 amino acids. CDR3 nucleotide sequence: TGTGCCAGCAGCTTGACAGTGATTCAAGAGACCCAGTACTTC. This encodes CASSLTVIQETQYF.

The rearrangement links TRBV5-1 to TRBJ2-7; 7 nucleotides agree with TRBD2. CDR1 is SGHRS and CDR2 is YFSETQ in the germline V gene. The V gene end was trimmed by 7 bases and the J gene end by 3 bases; junction bases not matched to a gene: 10. The CDR3 is 14 amino acids. Here the CDR3 reads CASRRIGGSYEQYF. CDR3 bases: TGCGCCAGCCGACGAATCGGCGGGAGCTACGAGCAGTACTTC.

The chain employs TRBV12-3 or TRBV12-4 and TRBJ1-5, with D possibly matching TRBD1 (5 bases). The CDR3 sequence is 13 residues long. Trimming left V 0 bases short and J 6 bases short, with 6 bases between. CDR3 nucleotides: TGTGCCAGCAGTTTAGCGGGGGGTCAGCCCCAGCATTTT. Translating gives CASSLAGGQPQHF.

V gene TRBV5-1 combines with J gene TRBJ2-5; D not resolved. V shed 0 bases and J shed 5 bases, with 17 bases lying between them. Germline CDR1 SGHRS, CDR2 YFSETQ. This CDR3 spans 16 amino acids. DNA for the CDR3: TGCGCCAGCAGCTTGGGCCTGGGCCCCAGTGGGGAGACCCAGTACTTC. It codes for CASSLGLGPSGETQYF. Supplemented by reference TRBV5-1 and TRBJ2-5, the full variable domain reads KAGVTQTPRYLIKTRGQQVTLSCSPISGHRSVSWYQQTPGQGLQFLFEYFSETQRNKGNFPGRFSGRQFSNSRSEMNVSTLELGDSALYLCASSLGLGPSGETQYFGPGTRLLVL.

The rearrangement joins TRBV25-1 to TRBJ1-2; possible D gene TRBD1, 6 bases. Germline CDR1 MGHDK, CDR2 SYGVNS. The CDR3 is made up of 15 amino acids. V shed 1 base and J shed 6 bases, with 15 bases lying between them. DNA of the CDR3: TGTGCCAGCAGTGAATTGGGGAACAGGGCGAATGGCTACACCTTC. Its protein is CASSELGNRANGYTF.

With regard to this clone: Other DNA sequences in the same sample also yield this CDR3. The J gene is TRBJ1-2, the V gene TRBV7-2, with 7 positions matching TRBD1. The ends lost 5 bases at V and 4 bases at J; junction bases unmatched: 4. The CDR3 covers 13 residues. The V gene's germline CDR1 is SGHTA and CDR2 FQGNSA. CDR3 protein: CASSPRQGYGYTF. DNA of the CDR3: TGTGCCAGCAGCCCCAGACAGGGCTATGGCTACACCTTC.

This sequence joins TRBV5-6 and TRBJ2-1; D perhaps matches TRBD2 (6 bases). Germline CDR1 is SGHDT and CDR2 is YYEEEE. With 4 bases removed from V and 5 bases from J, the gap between germline ends came to 16 bases. This CDR3 has 15 residues. This chain's CDR3 is CASSPEWAGNNEQFF. The CDR3 nucleotides are TGTGCCAGCAGCCCGGAATGGGCGGGGAACAATGAGCAGTTCTTC.

This rearrangement joins TRBV3-1 (or the pseudogene TRBV3-2) to TRBJ2-7, with D possibly being TRBD1 (6 bases). CDR1 is LGHDT and CDR2 is YNNKEL in the germline V gene (reference sequence). The V gene lost 5 bases and the J gene lost 2 bases, with 22 bases spanning the gap. The CDR3 runs to 17 residues. CDR3 DNA sequence: TGTGCCAGCAGCGGCAGACCCAAGACAGGTCTAACCTACGAGCAGTACTTC. Translating gives CASSGRPKTGLTYEQYF.

The rearrangement joins TRBV6-6 to TRBJ2-7; D gene unclear. CDR1 is MNHNY and CDR2 is SVGAGI in the germline V gene (reference sequence). The V gene lost 2 bases and the J gene lost 5 bases, with 16 bases spanning the gap. The CDR3 consists of 15 residues. The CDR3 protein is CASSYAALNTHEQYF. CDR3 nucleotide sequence: TGTGCCAGCAGTTACGCGGCCCTAAACACCCACGAGCAGTACTTC.

V is TRBV7-6 and J is TRBJ1-2; D is perhaps TRBD1 (5 bases). Trimming removed 1 base at V and 5 bases at J, with 11 bases between. Per the germline V gene, CDR1 is SGHVS and CDR2 is FNYEAQ. The CDR3 runs to 14 residues. The chain's CDR3 is CASSLEGFGYGYTF. CDR3 nucleotides: TGTGCCAGCAGCTTAGAGGGGTTTGGGTATGGCTACACCTTC.

The chain is built from TRBV5-1 and TRBJ1-2; D ambiguous. This CDR3 is 15 amino acids long. Germline CDR1 SGHRS, CDR2 YFSETQ. The ends were cut back, 4 bases at V and 8 bases at J, with 21 bases in the middle. CDR3 region: CASSPGTDGAGGYTF. The DNA of the CDR3 is TGCGCCAGCAGCCCGGGCACCGACGGTGCGGGGGGCTACACCTTC. Based on the CDR3 plus reference TRBV5-1 and TRBJ1-2, the full variable domain is KAGVTQTPRYLIKTRGQQVTLSCSPISGHRSVSWYQQTPGQGLQFLFEYFSETQRNKGNFPGRFSGRQFSNSRSEMNVSTLELGDSALYLCASSPGTDGAGGYTFGSGTRLTVV.

CDR3 amino acids: CASTVSGLVTPDTQYF. The DNA for the CDR3 is TGTGCCAGCACCGTCTCGGGACTAGTGACGCCAGATACGCAGTATTTT. The chain couples TRBV9 to TRBJ2-3; 8 positions agree with TRBD2. Germline assignment: CDR1 SGDLS and CDR2 YYNGEE. The CDR3 sequence is 16 residues long. The ends lost 6 bases at V and 4 bases at J; junction bases unmatched: 13.

The rearrangement uses TRBV2 and TRBJ2-5, with D perhaps TRBD2 (5 bases). The CDR3 sequence is 12 residues long. The V and J ends lost 2 bases and 10 bases respectively, with 11 bases between them. The V gene's germline CDR1 is SNHLY and CDR2 FYNNEI. CDR3 amino acids: CASSEMGEGQYF. CDR3 sequence (DNA): TGTGCCAGCAGTGAAATGGGTGAGGGCCAGTACTTC.